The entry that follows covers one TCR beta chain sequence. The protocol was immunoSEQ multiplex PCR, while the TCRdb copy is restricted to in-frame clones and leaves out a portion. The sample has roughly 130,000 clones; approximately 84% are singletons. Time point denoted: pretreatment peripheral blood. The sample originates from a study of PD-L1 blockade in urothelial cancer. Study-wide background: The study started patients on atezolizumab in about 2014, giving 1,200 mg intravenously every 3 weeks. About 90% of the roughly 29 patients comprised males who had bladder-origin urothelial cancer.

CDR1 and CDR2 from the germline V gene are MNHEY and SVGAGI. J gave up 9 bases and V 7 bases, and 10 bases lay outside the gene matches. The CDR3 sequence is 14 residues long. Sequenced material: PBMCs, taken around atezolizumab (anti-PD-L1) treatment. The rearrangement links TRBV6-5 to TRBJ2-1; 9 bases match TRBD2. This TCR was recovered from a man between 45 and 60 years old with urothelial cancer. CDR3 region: CASTRSGTSREQFF. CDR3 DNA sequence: TGTGCCAGCACTCGCTCCGGGACTAGCCGTGAGCAGTTCTTC.